Listed below are T cell receptor beta chains from one sample, sequenced in a study of blood T cell repertoires in COVID-19. TCRdb's copy holds only in-frame clones and misses some; the assay was immunoSEQ multiplex PCR. Found here are under 50,000 clones, roughly four fifths of them singletons; the top ten hold roughly 7%. Sequenced material: peripheral blood. All receptors derive from a man aged 35 to 55 with acute or convalescent COVID-19. Each CDR3 is given with its conserved first and last residue. D genes are given only for firm matches. Part of the rows lack a size; the others show once, few, many or a class for expanded clones.

cdr3_aa: CASSANGEALHF
cdr3_nt: TGTGCCAGCTCAGCCAACGGTGAGGCCCTCCACTTT
j_call: TRBJ1-6
d_call: NA
clone_size: NA
cdr3_length: 12
v_call: TRBV18

cdr3_aa: CATSDFYRGEQYF
cdr3_nt: TGTGCCACCAGTGATTTCTACAGAGGGGAGCAGTACTTC
j_call: TRBJ2-7
d_call: NA
clone_size: few
cdr3_length: 13
v_call: TRBV24-1

cdr3_aa: CASREGPPNQPQHF
cdr3_nt: TGTGCCAGCAGGGAGGGTCCTCCCAATCAGCCCCAGCATTTT
j_call: TRBJ1-5
d_call: NA
clone_size: NA
cdr3_length: 14
v_call: TRBV6-5

cdr3_aa: CASSGGQGGYTF
cdr3_nt: TGTGCCAGTAGTGGAGGACAGGGGGGCTACACCTTC
j_call: TRBJ1-2
d_call: TRBD1
clone_size: NA
cdr3_length: 12
v_call: TRBV19

cdr3_aa: CASRPWTVLNGYTF
cdr3_nt: TGTGCCAGCAGGCCTTGGACAGTGCTTAATGGCTACACCTTC
j_call: TRBJ1-2
d_call: NA
clone_size: NA
cdr3_length: 14
v_call: TRBV11-2

cdr3_aa: CASTPFRGSSTDTQYF
cdr3_nt: TGTGCCAGCACCCCCTTCCGCGGCTCTAGCACAGATACGCAGTATTTT
j_call: TRBJ2-3
d_call: NA
clone_size: medium-sized
cdr3_length: 16
v_call: TRBV7-2

cdr3_aa: CASSPGTSGYEQYF
cdr3_nt: TGTGCCAGCAGTCCCGGGACATCGGGTTACGAGCAGTACTTC
j_call: TRBJ2-7
d_call: NA
clone_size: NA
cdr3_length: 14
v_call: TRBV6-5

cdr3_aa: CAGHSGSTDTQYF
cdr3_nt: TGTGCCGGGCATAGCGGAAGCACAGATACGCAGTATTTT
j_call: TRBJ2-3
d_call: NA
clone_size: NA
cdr3_length: 13
v_call: TRBV6-5

cdr3_aa: CASSTTGNNEQFF
cdr3_nt: TGCGCCAGCAGCACAACAGGGAACAATGAGCAGTTCTTC
j_call: TRBJ2-1
d_call: NA
clone_size: NA
cdr3_length: 13
v_call: TRBV5-1

cdr3_aa: CASSIAPGDTGELFF
cdr3_nt: TGTGCCAGCAGTATTGCACCCGGGGACACCGGGGAGCTGTTTTTT
j_call: TRBJ2-2
d_call: NA
clone_size: hyperexpanded
cdr3_length: 15
v_call: TRBV6-5

cdr3_aa: CASSYSGGGYGYTF
cdr3_nt: TGTGCCAGCAGTTACTCTGGGGGCGGCTATGGCTACACCTTC
j_call: TRBJ1-2
d_call: NA
clone_size: NA
cdr3_length: 14
v_call: TRBV6-6

cdr3_aa: CASSLAEGGRTNEKLFF
cdr3_nt: TGCGCCAGCAGCTTGGCCGAGGGAGGGCGAACTAATGAAAAACTGTTTTTT
j_call: TRBJ1-4
d_call: NA
clone_size: NA
cdr3_length: 17
v_call: TRBV5-1

cdr3_aa: CAWRRQEKETQYF
cdr3_nt: TGTGCCTGGAGGCGACAGGAGAAAGAGACCCAGTACTTC
j_call: TRBJ2-5
d_call: NA
clone_size: NA
cdr3_length: 13
v_call: TRBV30

cdr3_aa: CASSQGKTGDGNEQFF
cdr3_nt: TGTGCCAGCAGCCAAGGCAAGACAGGGGATGGGAATGAGCAGTTCTTC
j_call: TRBJ2-1
d_call: TRBD1
clone_size: NA
cdr3_length: 16
v_call: TRBV14

cdr3_aa: CASSVQGAEGNTIYF
cdr3_nt: TGTGCCAGCAGCGTACAGGGGGCGGAAGGAAACACCATATATTTT
j_call: TRBJ1-3
d_call: TRBD1
clone_size: NA
cdr3_length: 15
v_call: TRBV9

cdr3_aa: CASSQFTGSGGSPLHF
cdr3_nt: TGCGCCAGCAGTCAGTTTACAGGGAGCGGCGGTTCACCCCTCCACTTT
j_call: TRBJ1-6
d_call: NA
clone_size: NA
cdr3_length: 16
v_call: TRBV10-2

cdr3_aa: CASSVGNFGANVLTF
cdr3_nt: TGCGCCAGCAGTGTCGGTAACTTTGGGGCCAACGTCCTGACTTTC
j_call: TRBJ2-6
d_call: NA
clone_size: once
cdr3_length: 15
v_call: TRBV5-1

cdr3_aa: CASSLSDTQYF
cdr3_nt: TGCGCCAGCAGCTTGTCGGATACGCAGTATTTT
j_call: TRBJ2-3
d_call: NA
clone_size: NA
cdr3_length: 11
v_call: TRBV5-1

cdr3_aa: CASSFGGSNTEAFF
cdr3_nt: TGTGCCAGCAGCTTCGGTGGTTCTAACACTGAAGCTTTCTTT
j_call: TRBJ1-1
d_call: NA
clone_size: NA
cdr3_length: 14
v_call: TRBV11-3

cdr3_aa: CASSPTGTGTEAFF
cdr3_nt: TGTGCCAGCAGTCCCACCGGGACAGGGACTGAAGCTTTCTTT
j_call: TRBJ1-1
d_call: TRBD1
clone_size: NA
cdr3_length: 14
v_call: TRBV28

cdr3_aa: CASSLATGMNTEAFF
cdr3_nt: TGCGCCAGCAGCTTGGCAACAGGGATGAACACTGAAGCTTTCTTT
j_call: TRBJ1-1
d_call: NA
clone_size: few
cdr3_length: 15
v_call: TRBV5-1

cdr3_aa: CAISGTREGNSPLHF
cdr3_nt: TGTGCCATCAGTGGGACTCGGGAGGGGAATTCACCCCTCCACTTT
j_call: TRBJ1-6
d_call: NA
clone_size: NA
cdr3_length: 15
v_call: TRBV10-3

cdr3_aa: CATSSDSHTDTQYF
cdr3_nt: TGTGCCACCAGTTCGGACTCACACACAGATACGCAGTATTTT
j_call: TRBJ2-3
d_call: NA
clone_size: NA
cdr3_length: 14
v_call: TRBV24-1

cdr3_aa: CATSTNPTVETQYF
cdr3_nt: TGTGCCACCTCAACTAACCCCACCGTGGAGACCCAGTACTTC
j_call: TRBJ2-5
d_call: NA
clone_size: NA
cdr3_length: 14
v_call: TRBV6-5

cdr3_aa: CASRRTEYGYTF
cdr3_nt: TGTGCCAGCAGAAGGACAGAATATGGCTACACCTTC
j_call: TRBJ1-2
d_call: NA
clone_size: NA
cdr3_length: 12
v_call: TRBV6-6

cdr3_aa: CSVGTGSLGELFF
cdr3_nt: TGCAGCGTTGGCACAGGATCCCTGGGGGAGCTGTTTTTT
j_call: TRBJ2-2
d_call: NA
clone_size: few
cdr3_length: 13
v_call: TRBV29-1

cdr3_aa: CASSVASTDTQYF
cdr3_nt: TGTGCCAGCAGCGTAGCTAGCACAGATACGCAGTATTTT
j_call: TRBJ2-3
d_call: NA
clone_size: NA
cdr3_length: 13
v_call: TRBV9

cdr3_aa: CASSLVGTRYGYTF
cdr3_nt: TGCGCCAGCAGCTTGGTTGGGACACGCTATGGCTACACCTTC
j_call: TRBJ1-2
d_call: NA
clone_size: NA
cdr3_length: 14
v_call: TRBV5-1

cdr3_aa: CASSVDSRYGYTF
cdr3_nt: TGTGCCAGCAGCGTAGACAGCCGCTATGGCTACACCTTC
j_call: TRBJ1-2
d_call: NA
clone_size: NA
cdr3_length: 13
v_call: TRBV9

cdr3_aa: CSMTSETQYF
cdr3_nt: TGCAGTATGACATCAGAGACCCAGTACTTC
j_call: TRBJ2-5
d_call: NA
clone_size: NA
cdr3_length: 10
v_call: TRBV20-1

cdr3_aa: CASSFQGVDQPQHF
cdr3_nt: TGTGCCAGCAGCTTCCAGGGGGTGGATCAGCCCCAGCATTTT
j_call: TRBJ1-5
d_call: TRBD1
clone_size: NA
cdr3_length: 14
v_call: TRBV2

cdr3_aa: CASSSGVGSYNEQFF
cdr3_nt: TGTGCCAGCAGCTCAGGGGTTGGGTCCTACAATGAGCAGTTCTTC
j_call: TRBJ2-1
d_call: NA
clone_size: few
cdr3_length: 15
v_call: TRBV7-6

cdr3_aa: CASSPPRRGGLHEQYF
cdr3_nt: TGTGCCAGCAGCCCCCCAAGGAGGGGGGGCCTCCACGAGCAGTACTTC
j_call: TRBJ2-7
d_call: NA
clone_size: NA
cdr3_length: 16
v_call: TRBV7-2

cdr3_aa: CASGFDRVGNQPQHF
cdr3_nt: TGTGCCAGCGGGTTTGACAGGGTTGGCAATCAGCCCCAGCATTTT
j_call: TRBJ1-5
d_call: TRBD1
clone_size: NA
cdr3_length: 15
v_call: TRBV27

cdr3_aa: CAIGQGGNEQFF
cdr3_nt: TGTGCCATAGGACAGGGTGGCAATGAGCAGTTCTTC
j_call: TRBJ2-1
d_call: TRBD1
clone_size: NA
cdr3_length: 12
v_call: TRBV10-3

cdr3_aa: CASSEMATDTQYF
cdr3_nt: TGTGCCAGCAGTGAAATGGCCACAGATACGCAGTATTTT
j_call: TRBJ2-3
d_call: NA
clone_size: NA
cdr3_length: 13
v_call: TRBV6-1

cdr3_aa: CASSVTGTSTGELFF
cdr3_nt: TGTGCCAGCAGCGTCACCGGGACTAGCACCGGGGAGCTGTTTTTT
j_call: TRBJ2-2
d_call: TRBD2
clone_size: once
cdr3_length: 15
v_call: TRBV5-4

cdr3_aa: CASSENRAGANVLTF
cdr3_nt: TGTGCCAGCAGTGAAAACAGGGCCGGGGCCAACGTCCTGACTTTC
j_call: TRBJ2-6
d_call: NA
clone_size: NA
cdr3_length: 15
v_call: TRBV2

cdr3_aa: CASRFRDRGYNEQFF
cdr3_nt: TGTGCCAGCAGGTTCCGGGACAGGGGGTACAATGAGCAGTTCTTC
j_call: TRBJ2-1
d_call: TRBD1
clone_size: NA
cdr3_length: 15
v_call: TRBV27

cdr3_aa: CASRAETGGLAKNIQYF
cdr3_nt: TGTGCCAGCAGGGCAGAAACGGGGGGGCTAGCCAAAAACATTCAGTACTTC
j_call: TRBJ2-4
d_call: TRBD2
clone_size: NA
cdr3_length: 17
v_call: TRBV11-2

cdr3_aa: CASSLMDRATYEQYF
cdr3_nt: TGTGCCAGCAGCTTAATGGACAGGGCGACCTACGAGCAGTACTTC
j_call: TRBJ2-7
d_call: TRBD1
clone_size: NA
cdr3_length: 15
v_call: TRBV7-6

cdr3_aa: CAWTNGGQETQYF
cdr3_nt: TGTGCCTGGACCAACGGGGGACAAGAGACCCAGTACTTC
j_call: TRBJ2-5
d_call: NA
clone_size: once
cdr3_length: 13
v_call: TRBV30

cdr3_aa: CASSSVLLNTEAFF
cdr3_nt: TGTGCCAGCAGCTCGGTTCTCTTGAACACTGAAGCTTTCTTT
j_call: TRBJ1-1
d_call: NA
clone_size: NA
cdr3_length: 14
v_call: TRBV5-6

cdr3_aa: CASSLTFREQYF
cdr3_nt: TGTGCCAGCAGTTTAACTTTCCGGGAGCAGTACTTC
j_call: TRBJ2-7
d_call: NA
clone_size: NA
cdr3_length: 12
v_call: TRBV12-3/TRBV12-4

cdr3_aa: CASSGVWTQNTGELFF
cdr3_nt: TGCGCCAGCAGTGGGGTATGGACACAGAACACCGGGGAGCTGTTTTTT
j_call: TRBJ2-2
d_call: NA
clone_size: NA
cdr3_length: 16
v_call: TRBV10-2

cdr3_aa: CASSFRGRNEQYF
cdr3_nt: TGTGCCAGCAGTTTCCGGGGTAGGAACGAGCAGTACTTC
j_call: TRBJ2-7
d_call: NA
clone_size: NA
cdr3_length: 13
v_call: TRBV12-3/TRBV12-4

cdr3_aa: CASSLQGDTGELFF
cdr3_nt: TGTGCCAGCAGTTTACAGGGGGACACCGGGGAGCTGTTTTTT
j_call: TRBJ2-2
d_call: TRBD1
clone_size: NA
cdr3_length: 14
v_call: TRBV3-1/TRBV3-2

cdr3_aa: CASRGQGGGYTF
cdr3_nt: TGTGCCAGTAGAGGACAGGGCGGAGGCTACACCTTC
j_call: TRBJ1-2
d_call: TRBD1
clone_size: NA
cdr3_length: 12
v_call: TRBV19

cdr3_aa: CAISWGRAPDNEQFF
cdr3_nt: TGTGCCATCAGTTGGGGCCGGGCCCCAGATAATGAGCAGTTCTTC
j_call: TRBJ2-1
d_call: NA
clone_size: NA
cdr3_length: 15
v_call: TRBV10-3

cdr3_aa: CATSDSFQETQYF
cdr3_nt: TGTGCCACCAGTGACAGTTTCCAAGAGACCCAGTACTTC
j_call: TRBJ2-5
d_call: NA
clone_size: few
cdr3_length: 13
v_call: TRBV24-1

cdr3_aa: CASSLGGAGNEQFF
cdr3_nt: TGTGCCAGCAGTCTCGGGGGGGCCGGCAATGAGCAGTTCTTC
j_call: TRBJ2-1
d_call: TRBD2
clone_size: NA
cdr3_length: 14
v_call: TRBV7-9

cdr3_aa: CASSDSAGGAETQYF
cdr3_nt: TGTGCCAGCAGTGACTCAGCGGGGGGTGCGGAGACCCAGTACTTC
j_call: TRBJ2-5
d_call: TRBD2
clone_size: NA
cdr3_length: 15
v_call: TRBV2

cdr3_aa: CATRNRSGGFNEQFF
cdr3_nt: TGTGCCACCCGAAACAGAAGCGGGGGATTCAATGAGCAGTTCTTC
j_call: TRBJ2-1
d_call: TRBD2
clone_size: NA
cdr3_length: 15
v_call: TRBV2